This TCR beta chain came from a study of blood T cells in healthy people across ages. Study-level findings and limits: Aged donors had fewer naive CD4+ cells and lower diversity than long-lived donors.

V trimming: 5 bases; J trimming: 4 bases; junction bases outside the gene matches: 9. Per germline, CDR1 SGHTA and CDR2 FQGNSA. CDR3 size: 15 residues. A remark on this clonotype: Antigen specificity is unknown.

For the second PCR, which ran for about 6 to 11 cycles, a sample-barcoded 5' primer and a J-beta primer mix were used. TCRdb used MiXCR to reprocess the 5' RACE reads, holding one entry per CDR3 protein. This table holds roughly 2 million distinct CDR3 sequences, about 50% found once. V usage is TRBV7-2 and J usage is TRBJ1-2; 8 bases match TRBD1. This TCR was sampled from a woman aged 40 to 50 in good health. The sequencing input was blood. The CDR3 region is CASSLITGGTYGYTF. The CDR3 region has the DNA TGTGCCAGCAGCCTAATCACAGGGGGAACCTATGGCTACACCTTC.